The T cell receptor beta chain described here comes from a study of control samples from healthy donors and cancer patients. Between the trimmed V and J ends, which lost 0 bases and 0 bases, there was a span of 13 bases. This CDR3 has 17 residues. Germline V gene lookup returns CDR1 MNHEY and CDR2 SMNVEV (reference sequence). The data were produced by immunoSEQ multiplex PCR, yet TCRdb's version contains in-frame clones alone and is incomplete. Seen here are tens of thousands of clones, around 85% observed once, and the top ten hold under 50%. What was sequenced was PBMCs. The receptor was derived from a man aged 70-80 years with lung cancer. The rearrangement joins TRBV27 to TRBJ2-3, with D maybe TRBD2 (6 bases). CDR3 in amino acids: CASSLSHGLSSTDTQYF. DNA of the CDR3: TGTGCCAGCAGTTTATCCCACGGACTATCCAGCACAGATACGCAGTATTTT.